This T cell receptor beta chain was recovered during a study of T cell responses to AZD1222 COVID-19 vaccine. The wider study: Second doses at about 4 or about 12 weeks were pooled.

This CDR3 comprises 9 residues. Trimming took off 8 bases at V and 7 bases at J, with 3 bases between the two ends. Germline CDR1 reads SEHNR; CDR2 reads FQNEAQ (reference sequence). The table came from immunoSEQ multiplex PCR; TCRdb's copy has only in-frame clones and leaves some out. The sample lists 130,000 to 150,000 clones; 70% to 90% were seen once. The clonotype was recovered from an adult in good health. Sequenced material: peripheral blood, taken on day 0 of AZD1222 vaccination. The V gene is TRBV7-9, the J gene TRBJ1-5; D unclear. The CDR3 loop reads CASVQPQHF. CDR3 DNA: TGTGCCAGCGTACAGCCCCAGCATTTT.